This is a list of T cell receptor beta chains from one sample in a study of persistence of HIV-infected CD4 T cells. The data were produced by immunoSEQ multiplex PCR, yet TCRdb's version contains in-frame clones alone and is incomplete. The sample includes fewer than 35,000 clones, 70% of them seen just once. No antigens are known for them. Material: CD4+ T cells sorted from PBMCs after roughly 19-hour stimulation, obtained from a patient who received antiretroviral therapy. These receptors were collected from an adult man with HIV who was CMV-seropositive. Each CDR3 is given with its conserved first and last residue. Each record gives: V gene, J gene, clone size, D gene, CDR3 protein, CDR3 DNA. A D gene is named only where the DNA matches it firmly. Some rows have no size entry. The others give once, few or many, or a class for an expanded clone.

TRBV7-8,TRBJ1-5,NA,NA,CASSLALGLNQPQHF,TGTGCCAGCAGCTTAGCGCTTGGTCTCAATCAGCCCCAGCATTTT
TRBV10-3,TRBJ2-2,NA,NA,CAISEGQGGTGELFF,TGTGCCATCAGTGAAGGGCAGGGCGGCACCGGGGAGCTGTTTTTT
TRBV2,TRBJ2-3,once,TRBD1,CASSETGGHSQYF,TGTGCCAGCAGTGAGACAGGGGGCCATTCGCAGTATTTT
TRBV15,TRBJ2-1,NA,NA,CATSRDRGQGNEQFF,TGTGCCACCAGCAGAGACCGGGGGCAGGGGAATGAGCAGTTCTTC
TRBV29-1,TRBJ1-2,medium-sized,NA,CSFTTGTGGYGYTF,TGCAGTTTTACTACAGGGACCGGGGGATATGGCTACACCTTC
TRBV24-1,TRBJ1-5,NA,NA,CATSDGGGRNQPQHF,TGTGCCACCAGTGACGGGGGGGGACGCAATCAGCCCCAGCATTTT
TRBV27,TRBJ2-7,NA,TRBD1,CASSPNRDSFIYEQYF,TGTGCCAGCAGTCCGAACCGGGACAGCTTTATCTACGAGCAGTACTTC
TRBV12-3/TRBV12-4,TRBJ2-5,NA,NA,CASSFLGETQYF,TGTGCCAGCAGTTTCTTGGGAGAGACCCAGTACTTC
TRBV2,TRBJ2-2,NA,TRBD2,CASRAPGGDTGELFF,TGTGCCAGCAGAGCCCCGGGGGGAGACACCGGGGAGCTGTTTTTT
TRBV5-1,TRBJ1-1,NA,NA,CASSLALTEAFF,TGCGCCAGCAGCTTGGCGCTTACTGAAGCTTTCTTT
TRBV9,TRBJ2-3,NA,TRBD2,CASSVSASGGSSTDTQYF,TGTGCCAGCAGCGTGTCGGCTAGCGGGGGCTCTAGCACAGATACGCAGTATTTT
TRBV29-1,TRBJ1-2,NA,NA,CSVEEMDQAGYTF,TGCAGCGTTGAAGAAATGGATCAGGCGGGCTACACCTTC
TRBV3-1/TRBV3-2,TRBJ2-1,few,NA,CASRGRSGQFF,TGTGCCAGCAGGGGTCGTAGCGGGCAGTTCTTC
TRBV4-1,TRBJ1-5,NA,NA,CASSQDGAQPQHF,TGCGCCAGCAGCCAAGATGGGGCTCAGCCCCAGCATTTT
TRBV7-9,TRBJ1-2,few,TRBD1,CASSFDREVEGYTF,TGTGCCAGCAGCTTCGACAGGGAAGTTGAAGGCTACACCTTC
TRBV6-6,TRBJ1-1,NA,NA,CASSPRGRGLMNTEAFF,TGTGCCAGCAGTCCAAGAGGGAGGGGACTTATGAACACTGAAGCTTTCTTT
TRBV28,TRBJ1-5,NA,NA,CASSSLAGGKPQHF,TGTGCCAGCAGTTCCCTTGCGGGGGGGAAGCCCCAGCATTTT
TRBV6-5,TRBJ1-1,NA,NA,CASTPTGAGTEAFF,TGTGCCAGCACCCCAACGGGAGCTGGCACTGAAGCTTTCTTT
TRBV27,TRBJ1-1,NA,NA,CASSSPMLRAGRAFF,TGTGCCAGCAGTTCCCCGATGCTCCGGGCGGGACGAGCTTTCTTT
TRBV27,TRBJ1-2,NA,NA,CASSLKGYGYTF,TGTGCCAGCAGTTTGAAGGGGTATGGCTACACCTTC
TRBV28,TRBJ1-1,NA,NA,CASSLTASEREAFF,TGTGCCAGCAGTTTAACCGCCTCTGAAAGGGAAGCTTTCTTT
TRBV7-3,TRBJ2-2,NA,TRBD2,CASSFLTSGENTGELFF,TGTGCCAGCAGCTTCCTGACTAGCGGGGAGAACACCGGGGAGCTGTTTTTT
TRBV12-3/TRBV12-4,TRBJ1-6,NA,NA,CASSPIGHSPLHF,TGTGCCAGCAGCCCTATCGGACACTCACCCCTCCACTTT
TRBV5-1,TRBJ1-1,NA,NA,CASRRQELNTEAFF,TGCGCCAGCAGGCGACAGGAATTGAACACTGAAGCTTTCTTT
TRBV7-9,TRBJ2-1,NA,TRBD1,CASSQRAQGQGIRNEQFF,TGTGCCAGCAGCCAGAGGGCCCAAGGACAGGGTATTCGGAATGAGCAGTTCTTC
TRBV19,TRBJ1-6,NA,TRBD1,CASSIGQGNSPLHF,TGTGCCAGTAGTATTGGACAGGGTAATTCACCCCTCCACTTT